The 23 T cell receptor beta chains reported below all come from one sample, sequenced in a study of memory CD4+ T cells and cytomegalovirus serostatus. Single viable CD3+CD4+CD8-CD45RO+ cells were sorted as the memory CD4+ T cells. Generated by immunoSEQ multiplex PCR, the TCRdb table keeps only in-frame clones and is missing some. The sample carries 60,000 to 70,000 clones, about 76% recorded once. Material: memory CD4+ T cells from blood. These receptors were taken from an adult in good health and CMV-seropositive.

This clone was detected only once. Germline is not matched at one junction end, which may reflect a read error. The V gene is TRBV5-1, the J gene TRBJ2-3; maybe TRBD1 (6 bases). Per the germline V gene, CDR1 is SGHRS and CDR2 is YFSETQ. The CDR3 has 15 amino acids. The DNA for the CDR3 is TGCGCCAGCAGCTTGGAAGGCAGGGGCACAAATACGCAGTATTTT. This gives the protein CASSLEGRGTNTQYF.

This chain connects TRBV7-2 to TRBJ2-5; no reliable D call. CDR3 length equals 14 residues. CDR1 is SGHTA and CDR2 is FQGNSA in the germline V gene. V lost 4 bases and J lost 5, with 14 bases in between. The CDR3 sequence is CASSYQTGPETQYF. In nucleotides, the CDR3 is TGTGCCAGCAGCTACCAGACTGGTCCGGAGACCCAGTACTTC.

The J gene is TRBJ2-3, the V gene TRBV19; D is possibly TRBD2 (6 bases). Trimming took off 5 bases at V and 6 bases at J, with 15 bases between the two ends. This CDR3 has 14 amino acids. From germline, CDR1 is LNHDA and CDR2 SQIVND (reference sequence). The CDR3 loop is CASSLAGTEDTQYF. In nucleotides, the CDR3 is TGTGCCAGTAGTCTGGCGGGAACAGAGGATACGCAGTATTTT. Using reference TRBV19 and TRBJ2-3 for the parts outside the CDR3, the full variable domain is DGGITQSPKYLFRKEGQNVTLSCEQNLNHDAMYWYRQDPGQGLRLIYYSQIVNDFQKGDIAEGYSVSREKKESFPLTVTSAQKNPTAFYLCASSLAGTEDTQYFGPGTRLTVL.

CDR3 in amino acids: CASSDPRGRRHETQYF. CDR3 coding DNA: TGCGCCAGCAGCGATCCCCGAGGGCGGCGCCATGAGACCCAGTACTTC. The chain is built from TRBV4-1 and TRBJ2-5; TRBD2 is a possible D gene (5 bases). V gave up 5 bases and J gave up 5 bases, with 21 bases separating them. The germline V gene has CDR1 MGHRA and CDR2 YSYEKL. This CDR3 spans 16 amino acids.

This clone was detected only a few times. The rearrangement joins TRBV7-2 to TRBJ1-1; no clear D gene. This CDR3 spans 14 amino acids. Germline V gene data show CDR1 as SGHTA and CDR2 as FQGNSA. Trimming took off 1 base at V and 2 bases at J, with 8 bases between the two ends. CDR3 in DNA: TGTGCCAGCAGCTTAGTGTGGGGAAACACTGAAGCTTTCTTT. Its protein is CASSLVWGNTEAFF.

The rearrangement uses TRBV11-2 and TRBJ2-3; possibly TRBD2 for D (7 bases). This CDR3 is built from 18 residues. Trimming stripped 6 bases from V and 2 bases from J, with 24 bases between. Germline V CDR1 and CDR2: SGHAT, FQNNGV. The CDR3 coding sequence is TGTGCCAGCAGGTGGGGGGGGGCGAGTATCCACCCCACAGATACGCAGTATTTT. This sequence encodes CASRWGGASIHPTDTQYF.

The V and J genes are TRBV14 and TRBJ2-7; D not resolved. The ends were cut back, 0 bases at V and 3 bases at J, with 12 bases in the middle. CDR1 and CDR2 from the germline V gene are SGHDN and FVKESK. The length of the CDR3 is 15 residues. CDR3 DNA sequence: TGTGCCAGCAGCCAAGAAGGCCTAACCCACTACGAGCAGTACTTC. This gives the protein CASSQEGLTHYEQYF. Looking up the rest from reference TRBV14 and TRBJ2-7 gives the full variable domain: EAGVTQFPSHSVIEKGQTVTLRCDPISGHDNLYWYRRVMGKEIKFLLHFVKESKQDESGMPNNRFLAERTGGTYSTLKVQPAELEDSGVYFCASSQEGLTHYEQYFGPGTRLTVT.

In nucleotides, the CDR3 is TGTGCCATCAGGGGGACTAGCGGGGGCGCAGATACGCAGTATTTT. Its protein is CAIRGTSGGADTQYF. This rearrangement joins TRBV10-3 to TRBJ2-3, with 14 bases aligning to TRBD2. The V and J ends lost 6 bases and 4 bases, in that order; junction bases with no gene match: 3. This CDR3 comprises 15 residues. The germline V gene encodes CDR1 ENHRY and CDR2 SYGVKD.

The chain couples TRBV19 to TRBJ2-5; TRBD1 or TRBD2 may be the D gene (6 bases each). The CDR3 consists of 12 residues. Trimming took off 8 bases at V and 5 bases at J, with 12 bases between the two ends. Looked up from germline, CDR1 is LNHDA and CDR2 is SQIVND (reference sequence). The DNA of the CDR3 is TGTGCCAGTCGGGGGCCTGGGGAGACCCAGTACTTC. Translated: CASRGPGETQYF.

This sequence joins TRBV7-2 and TRBJ1-2; 9 bases align to TRBD1. Germline-derived CDR1 and CDR2 are SGHTA and FQGNSA. Trimming took 5 bases from V and 6 from J; bases not matched to a gene: 10. The CDR3 covers 15 residues. The CDR3 DNA reads TGTGCCAGCAGCCCAGGACAGGGGCAAATTGATGGCTACACCTTC. Translation: CASSPGQGQIDGYTF.

The rearrangement uses TRBV7-3 and TRBJ1-2, with D perhaps TRBD1 (6 bases). Germline V lookup: CDR1 SGHTA, CDR2 FQGTGA. With 1 base removed from V and 7 bases from J, the gap between germline ends came to 10 bases. This CDR3 region has 13 residues. The CDR3 nucleotides are TGTGCCAGCAGCTTAATCGGGGGCGGTGGCTACACCTTC. It yields the protein CASSLIGGGGYTF.

V usage is TRBV7-9 and J usage is TRBJ2-2; D gene uncertain. The CDR3 is 14 amino acids. The germline CDR1 and CDR2 sequences are SEHNR and FQNEAQ (reference sequence). Deletions cut 0 bases from V and 4 bases from J, with 6 bases between. DNA of the CDR3: TGTGCCAGCAGCTTAGCGGGCTCCACCGGGGAGCTGTTTTTT. This translates into CASSLAGSTGELFF.

This sequence joins TRBV5-1 and TRBJ2-5; TRBD1 might be the D (6 bases). The J call may be wrong; the DNA end is better matched by TRBJ2-7. This CDR3 region has 15 residues. Looked up from germline, CDR1 is SGHRS and CDR2 is YFSETQ. The CDR3 loop is CASSLDREGPYEQYF. CDR3 sequence (DNA): TGCGCCAGCAGCTTGGACAGGGAAGGCCCCTACGAGCAGTACTTC.

The chain joins TRBV2 to TRBJ2-3; 13 bases are a match to TRBD2. Germline-derived CDR1 and CDR2 are SNHLY and FYNNEI. V gave up 8 bases and J gave up 7 bases; unmatched junction bases: 3. The CDR3 runs to 13 residues. Written as DNA, the CDR3 is TGTGCCAGCCAGGGACTAGCGGGATATACGCAGTATTTT. As protein: CASQGLAGYTQYF.

This clone appeared a few times. The chain couples TRBV7-9 to TRBJ1-1; 7 bases map to TRBD1. The V gene's germline CDR1 is SEHNR and CDR2 FQNEAQ (reference sequence). J lost 1 base, V lost 7 bases, and 9 bases had no gene match. CDR3 length: 15 amino acids. CDR3 loop: CASTPRGYGNTEAFF. The CDR3 DNA follows: TGTGCCAGCACTCCCAGGGGGTATGGGAACACTGAAGCTTTCTTT. Filled out from reference TRBV7-9 and TRBJ1-1, the complete variable domain reads DTGVSQNPRHKITKRGQNVTFRCDPISEHNRLYWYRQTLGQGPEFLTYFQNEAQLEKSRLLSDRFSAERPKGSFSTLEIQRTEQGDSAMYLCASTPRGYGNTEAFFGQGTRLTVV.

The chain links TRBV7-8 to TRBJ2-7, with 9 bases aligning to TRBD2. The CDR3 is 19 amino acids. V dropped 5 bases and J dropped 2; count of bases not matched to a gene: 19. Germline-derived CDR1 and CDR2 are SGHVS and FQNEAQ. The CDR3 protein is CASSPPPFGRGLAPYEQYF. For the CDR3, the DNA is TGTGCCAGCAGCCCCCCACCCTTTGGCCGGGGACTAGCACCCTACGAGCAGTACTTC.

V and J are TRBV19 and TRBJ2-2, with D possibly called TRBD1 or TRBD2 (5 bases each). V dropped 5 bases and J dropped 2 bases, with 12 bases sitting between them. Looked up from germline, CDR1 is LNHDA and CDR2 is SQIVND (reference sequence). The CDR3 consists of 15 residues. The DNA for the CDR3 is TGTGCCAGTAGTGCCCTCGGGGCAAACACCGGGGAGCTGTTTTTT. Protein product: CASSALGANTGELFF.

The chain combines TRBV18 with TRBJ2-7, with 7 bases lining up with TRBD2. Germline CDR1 KGHSH, CDR2 LQKENI. There are 13 residues in the CDR3. The junction had 1 base not matched to a gene; V was cut back by 3 bases and J by 2 bases. This CDR3 is CASSPGLAYEQYF. CDR3 in DNA: TGTGCCAGCTCACCCGGACTAGCCTACGAGCAGTACTTC.

The chain uses TRBV10-1 and TRBJ2-1, with D unresolved. Germline loops: CDR1 WNHNN, CDR2 SYGVQD (reference sequence). The ends were cut back, 5 bases at V and 9 bases at J, with 14 bases in the middle. This CDR3 contains 13 residues. The CDR3 nucleotides are TGCGCCAGCAGTAAACAGACTTCCACTGAGCAGTTCTTC. Translation: CASSKQTSTEQFF.

This sequence joins TRBV5-1 and TRBJ2-5; TRBD2 matches 12 bases. Per the germline V gene, CDR1 is SGHRS and CDR2 is YFSETQ. V shed 4 bases, J shed 5 bases, and the junction held 12 bases outside the gene matches. This CDR3 region has 17 residues. The CDR3 reads CASSQRTSGVLRETQYF. The CDR3 DNA follows: TGCGCCAGCAGCCAGAGGACTAGCGGGGTCCTCCGGGAGACCCAGTACTTC. The full variable domain, with the rest looked up from reference TRBV5-1 and TRBJ2-5, is KAGVTQTPRYLIKTRGQQVTLSCSPISGHRSVSWYQQTPGQGLQFLFEYFSETQRNKGNFPGRFSGRQFSNSRSEMNVSTLELGDSALYLCASSQRTSGVLRETQYFGPGTRLLVL.

The chain links TRBV6-1 to TRBJ2-3; no reliable D call. This CDR3 spans 13 amino acids. The ends were cut back, 7 bases at V and 5 bases at J, with 13 bases in the middle. Germline V lookup: CDR1 MNHNS, CDR2 SASEGT. CDR3 DNA sequence: TGTGCCAGCACTATGTGGGTAGGAGATACGCAGTATTTT. Its protein is CASTMWVGDTQYF.

The V and J genes are TRBV12-5 and TRBJ2-3; D gene ambiguous. Trimming removed 5 bases at V and 8 bases at J, with 23 bases between. In germline, CDR1 is LGHNT, CDR2 FRNRAP. The CDR3 is 16 residues long. The CDR3 bases are TGTGCTAGTGGTCGAAAACCCCTCTCTCCCCAGATTACGCAGTATTTT. Translating gives CASGRKPLSPQITQYF.

A single count supports this clone. This sequence joins TRBV5-1 and TRBJ2-2; D is unclear. Germline CDR1 reads SGHRS; CDR2 reads YFSETQ. This CDR3 spans 12 amino acids. The V and J ends lost 0 bases and 6 bases respectively, with 3 bases between them. This CDR3 is CASSLESGELFF. CDR3 bases: TGCGCCAGCAGCTTGGAATCCGGGGAGCTGTTTTTT.